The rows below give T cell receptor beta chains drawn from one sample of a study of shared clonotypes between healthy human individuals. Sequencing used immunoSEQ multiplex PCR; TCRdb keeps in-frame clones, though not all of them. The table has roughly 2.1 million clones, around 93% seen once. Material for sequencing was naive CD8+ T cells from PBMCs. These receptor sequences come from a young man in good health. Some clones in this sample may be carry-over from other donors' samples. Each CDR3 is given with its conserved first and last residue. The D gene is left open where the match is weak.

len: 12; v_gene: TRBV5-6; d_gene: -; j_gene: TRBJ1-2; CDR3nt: TGTGCCAGCAGCCCCTGGACTGGAGGCTACACCTTC; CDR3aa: CASSPWTGGYTF
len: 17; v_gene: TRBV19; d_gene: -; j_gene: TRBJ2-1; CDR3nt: TGTGCCAGTAGTGCCTACCGGGACTCCCCTAGCCCCAATGAGCAGTTCTTC; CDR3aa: CASSAYRDSPSPNEQFF
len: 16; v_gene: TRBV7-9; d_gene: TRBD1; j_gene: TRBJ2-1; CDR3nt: TGTGCCAGCAGCCCGCGGACAGGGGTCTCCTACAATGAGCAGTTCTTC; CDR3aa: CASSPRTGVSYNEQFF
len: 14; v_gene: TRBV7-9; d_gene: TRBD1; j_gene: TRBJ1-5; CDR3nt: TGTGCCAGCAGCGAGGACAGGGGTAATCAGCCCCAGCATTTT; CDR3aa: CASSEDRGNQPQHF
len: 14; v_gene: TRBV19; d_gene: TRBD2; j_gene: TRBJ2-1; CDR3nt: TGTGCCAGTACCCAAGCGGGGGCCTACAATGAGCAGTTCTTC; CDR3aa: CASTQAGAYNEQFF
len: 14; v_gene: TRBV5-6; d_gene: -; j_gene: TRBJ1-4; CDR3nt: TGTGCCAGCAGCCTCTCTAGTGGGCTAGAGGAACTGTTTTTT; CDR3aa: CASSLSSGLEELFF
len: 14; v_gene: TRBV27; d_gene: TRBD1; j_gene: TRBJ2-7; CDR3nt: TGTGCCAGTCATGGCCGGGACAGGGACTACGAGCAGTACTTC; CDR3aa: CASHGRDRDYEQYF
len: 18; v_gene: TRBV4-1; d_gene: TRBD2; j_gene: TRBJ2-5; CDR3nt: TGCGCCAGCAGCCAACCGACCGGACTAGCGGGAGGGCAAGAGACCCAGTACTTC; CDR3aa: CASSQPTGLAGGQETQYF
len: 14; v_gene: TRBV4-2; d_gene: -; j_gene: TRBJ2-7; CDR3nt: TGTGCCAGCAGCCAAGAAGGGGACTCCTACGAGCAGTACTTC; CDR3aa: CASSQEGDSYEQYF
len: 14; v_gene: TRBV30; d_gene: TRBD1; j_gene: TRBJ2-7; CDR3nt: TGTGCCTGGGTCGGTAGGGACAGTCCCTACGAGCAGTACTTC; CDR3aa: CAWVGRDSPYEQYF